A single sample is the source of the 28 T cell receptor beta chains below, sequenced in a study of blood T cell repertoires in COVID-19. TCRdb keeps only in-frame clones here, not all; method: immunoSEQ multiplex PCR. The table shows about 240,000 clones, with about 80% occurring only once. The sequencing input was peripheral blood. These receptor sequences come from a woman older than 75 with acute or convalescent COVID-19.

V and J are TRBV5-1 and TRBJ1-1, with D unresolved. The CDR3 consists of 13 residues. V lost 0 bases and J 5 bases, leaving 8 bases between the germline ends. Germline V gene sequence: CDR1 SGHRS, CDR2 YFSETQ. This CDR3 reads CASSLGSVTEAFF. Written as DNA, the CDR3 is TGCGCCAGCAGCTTGGGTTCGGTTACTGAAGCTTTCTTT. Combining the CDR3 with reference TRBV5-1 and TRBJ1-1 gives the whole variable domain KAGVTQTPRYLIKTRGQQVTLSCSPISGHRSVSWYQQTPGQGLQFLFEYFSETQRNKGNFPGRFSGRQFSNSRSEMNVSTLELGDSALYLCASSLGSVTEAFFGQGTRLTVV.

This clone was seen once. CDR3 nucleotides: TGTGCCAGCAGTTACTCGAACAGGGGCGCCTACAATGAGCAGTTCTTC. Its translation: CASSYSNRGAYNEQFF. The chain couples TRBV6-5 to TRBJ2-1; 7 bases are a match to TRBD1. The CDR3 loop spans 16 amino acids. Germline lookup yields CDR1 MNHEY and CDR2 SVGAGI. With 0 bases clipped from V and 2 bases from J, the junction kept 4 bases outside the gene matches.

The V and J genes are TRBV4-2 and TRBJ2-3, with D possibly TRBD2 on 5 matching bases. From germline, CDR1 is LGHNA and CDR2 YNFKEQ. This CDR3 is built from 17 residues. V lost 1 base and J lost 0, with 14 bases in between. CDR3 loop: CASSQVITGSSTDTQYF. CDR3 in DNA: TGTGCCAGCAGCCAAGTCATTACGGGATCTAGCACAGATACGCAGTATTTT.

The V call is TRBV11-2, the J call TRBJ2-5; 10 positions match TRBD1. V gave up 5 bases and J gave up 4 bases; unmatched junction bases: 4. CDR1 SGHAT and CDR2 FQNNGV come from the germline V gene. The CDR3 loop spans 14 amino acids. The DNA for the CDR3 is TGTGCCAGCAGCCGACAGGGGGCGGGAGAGACCCAGTACTTC. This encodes CASSRQGAGETQYF.

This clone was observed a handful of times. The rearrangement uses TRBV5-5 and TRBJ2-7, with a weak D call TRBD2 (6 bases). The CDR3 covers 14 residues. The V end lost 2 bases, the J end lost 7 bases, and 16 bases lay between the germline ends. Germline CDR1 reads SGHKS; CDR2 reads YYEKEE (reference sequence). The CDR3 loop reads CASSLGREPGEQYF. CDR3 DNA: TGTGCCAGCAGCTTAGGGCGGGAACCTGGGGAGCAGTACTTC. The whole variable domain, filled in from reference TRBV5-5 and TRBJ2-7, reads DAGVTQSPTHLIKTRGQQVTLRCSPISGHKSVSWYQQVLGQGPQFIFQYYEKEERGRGNFPDRFSARQFPNYSSELNVNALLLGDSALYLCASSLGREPGEQYFGPGTRLTVT.

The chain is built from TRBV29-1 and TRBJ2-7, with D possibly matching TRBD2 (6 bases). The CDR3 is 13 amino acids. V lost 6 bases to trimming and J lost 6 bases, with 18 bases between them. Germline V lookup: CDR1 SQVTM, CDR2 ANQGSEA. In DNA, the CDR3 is TGCAGCGTCATGGAGGGTCTAAGTAGCGAGCAGTACTTC. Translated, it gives CSVMEGLSSEQYF.

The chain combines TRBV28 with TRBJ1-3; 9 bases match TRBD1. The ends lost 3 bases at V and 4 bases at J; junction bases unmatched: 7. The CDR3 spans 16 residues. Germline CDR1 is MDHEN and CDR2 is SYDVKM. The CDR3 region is CASSFPDRGVGNTIYF. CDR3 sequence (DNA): TGTGCCAGCAGTTTCCCGGACAGGGGAGTAGGAAACACCATATATTTT.

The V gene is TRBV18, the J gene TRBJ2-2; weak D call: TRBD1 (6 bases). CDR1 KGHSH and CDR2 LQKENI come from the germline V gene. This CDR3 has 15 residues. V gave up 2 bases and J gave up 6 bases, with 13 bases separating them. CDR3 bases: TGTGCCAGCTCACCAACTACACAGGGATCCGGGGAGCTGTTTTTT. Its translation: CASSPTTQGSGELFF.

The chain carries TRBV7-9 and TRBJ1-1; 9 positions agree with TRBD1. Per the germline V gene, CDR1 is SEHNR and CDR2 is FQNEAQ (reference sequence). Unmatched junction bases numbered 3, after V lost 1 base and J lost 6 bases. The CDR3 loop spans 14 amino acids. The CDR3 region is CASSLDRGLSEAFF. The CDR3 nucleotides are TGTGCCAGCAGCTTAGACAGGGGGCTCTCTGAAGCTTTCTTT.

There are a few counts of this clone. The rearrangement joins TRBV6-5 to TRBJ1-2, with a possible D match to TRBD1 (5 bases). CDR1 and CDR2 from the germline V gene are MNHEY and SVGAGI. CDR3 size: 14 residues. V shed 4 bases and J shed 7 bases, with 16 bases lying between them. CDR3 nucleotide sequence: TGTGCCAGCAGTTCCCCGGGCGGGGGGGGTGGCTACACCTTC. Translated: CASSSPGGGGGYTF.

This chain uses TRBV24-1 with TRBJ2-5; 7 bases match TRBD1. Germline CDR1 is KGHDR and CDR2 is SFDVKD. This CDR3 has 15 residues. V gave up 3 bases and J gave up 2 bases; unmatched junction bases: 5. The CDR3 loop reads CATSDLLRGQETQYF. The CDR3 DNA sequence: TGTGCCACCAGTGATCTACTCAGGGGGCAAGAGACCCAGTACTTC.

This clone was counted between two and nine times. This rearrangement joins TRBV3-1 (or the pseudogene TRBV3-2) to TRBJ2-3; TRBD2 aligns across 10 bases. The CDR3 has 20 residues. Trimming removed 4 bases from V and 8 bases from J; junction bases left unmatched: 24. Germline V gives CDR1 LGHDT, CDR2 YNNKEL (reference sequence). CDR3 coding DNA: TGTGCCAGCAGCCCCAGGACGGGGGCGCTAGCGGGGGACCTTTCGGTTACGCAGTATTTT. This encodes CASSPRTGALAGDLSVTQYF.

Here the CDR3 reads CAISEPGGTDTQYF. CDR3 bases: TGTGCCATCAGTGAGCCGGGGGGCACAGATACGCAGTATTTT. This rearrangement joins TRBV10-3 to TRBJ2-3, with D perhaps TRBD2 (6 bases). Looked up from germline, CDR1 is ENHRY and CDR2 is SYGVKD. Trimming took off 2 bases at V and 1 base at J, with 7 bases between the two ends. This CDR3 region has 14 residues.

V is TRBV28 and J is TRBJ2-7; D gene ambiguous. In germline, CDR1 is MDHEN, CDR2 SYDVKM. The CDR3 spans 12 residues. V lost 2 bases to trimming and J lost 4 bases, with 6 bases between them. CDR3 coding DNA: TGTGCCAGCAGTTTACAGAATTACGAGCAGTACTTC. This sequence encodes CASSLQNYEQYF.

CDR3 DNA: TGTGCCAGCAGTGGACAGGGGGCTAACTACGAGCAGTACTTC. It is translated as CASSGQGANYEQYF. V gene TRBV2 combines with J gene TRBJ2-7; 10 nucleotides line up with TRBD1. CDR3 length: 14 amino acids. CDR1 is SNHLY, CDR2 FYNNEI, per germline. The J segment lost 3 bases and the V segment lost 4 bases, leaving 3 bases of the junction unmatched.

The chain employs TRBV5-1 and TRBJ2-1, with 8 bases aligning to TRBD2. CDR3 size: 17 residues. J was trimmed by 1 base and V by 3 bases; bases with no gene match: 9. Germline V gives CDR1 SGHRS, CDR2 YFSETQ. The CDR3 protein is CASSSLALAGSYNEQFF. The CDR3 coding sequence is TGCGCCAGCAGCTCACTTGCGCTAGCGGGTTCCTACAATGAGCAGTTCTTC.

CDR3 loop: CASSLNLRLKGNTIYF. DNA for the CDR3: TGTGCCAGCAGCTTAAATCTCAGGCTGAAAGGAAACACCATATATTTT. This chain links TRBV7-2 with TRBJ1-3; no reliable D call. The germline CDR1 and CDR2 sequences are SGHTA and FQGNSA. The CDR3 has 16 amino acids. V was shortened by 2 bases and J by 4 bases, with 15 bases between the two germline ends.

CDR3 nucleotide sequence: TGTGCCAGCAAGTACTCAGGGCAAGAGACCCAGTACTTC. Its translation: CASKYSGQETQYF. The chain combines TRBV27 with TRBJ2-5, with D possibly matching TRBD1 (5 bases). Trimming took off 7 bases at V and 2 bases at J, with 11 bases between the two ends. Germline loops: CDR1 MNHEY, CDR2 SMNVEV (reference sequence). This CDR3 is 13 amino acids long.

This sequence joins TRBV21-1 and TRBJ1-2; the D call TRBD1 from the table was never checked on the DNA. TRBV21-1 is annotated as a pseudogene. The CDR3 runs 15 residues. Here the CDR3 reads CASSDPGQGMYGYTF. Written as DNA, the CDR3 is TGTGCCAGCAGCGATCCGGGACAGGGGATGTATGGCTACACCTTC.

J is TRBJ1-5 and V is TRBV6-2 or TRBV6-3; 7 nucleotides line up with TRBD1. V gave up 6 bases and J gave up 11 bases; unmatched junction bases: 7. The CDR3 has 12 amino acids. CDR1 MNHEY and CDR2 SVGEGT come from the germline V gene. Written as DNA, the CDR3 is TGTGCCAGCAGCCAGGGGGTGCGGGCCCAGCATTTT. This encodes CASSQGVRAQHF.

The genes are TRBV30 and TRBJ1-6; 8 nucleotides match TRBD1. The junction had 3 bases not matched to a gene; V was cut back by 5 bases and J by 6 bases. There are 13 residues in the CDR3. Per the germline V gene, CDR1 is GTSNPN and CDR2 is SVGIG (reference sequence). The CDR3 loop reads CAWRDRINSPLHF. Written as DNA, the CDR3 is TGTGCCTGGCGGGACAGGATTAATTCACCCCTCCACTTT.

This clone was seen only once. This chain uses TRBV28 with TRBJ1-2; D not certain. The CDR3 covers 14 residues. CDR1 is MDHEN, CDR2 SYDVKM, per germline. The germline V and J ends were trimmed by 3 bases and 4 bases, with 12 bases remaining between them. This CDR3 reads CASSLVARGYGYTF. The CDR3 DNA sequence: TGTGCCAGCAGTTTGGTAGCTCGGGGCTATGGCTACACCTTC.

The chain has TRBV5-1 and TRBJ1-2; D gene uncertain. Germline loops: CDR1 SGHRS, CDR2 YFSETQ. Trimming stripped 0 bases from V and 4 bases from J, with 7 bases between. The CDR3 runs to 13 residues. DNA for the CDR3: TGCGCCAGCAGCTTGGACAGTACCTATGGCTACACCTTC. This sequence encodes CASSLDSTYGYTF.

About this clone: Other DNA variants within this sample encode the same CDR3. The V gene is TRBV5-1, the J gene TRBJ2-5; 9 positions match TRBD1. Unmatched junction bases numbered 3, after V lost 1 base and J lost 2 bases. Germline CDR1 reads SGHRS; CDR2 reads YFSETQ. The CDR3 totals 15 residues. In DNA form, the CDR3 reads TGCGCCAGCAGCTTGCAGGGACAGGGTCAAGAGACCCAGTACTTC. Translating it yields CASSLQGQGQETQYF.

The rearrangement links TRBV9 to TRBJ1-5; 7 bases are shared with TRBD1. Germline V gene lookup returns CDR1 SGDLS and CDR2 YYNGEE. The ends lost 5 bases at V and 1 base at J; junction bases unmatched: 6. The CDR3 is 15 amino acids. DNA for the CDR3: TGTGCCAGCAGAGAGACAGGGTTGAGCAATCAGCCCCAGCATTTT. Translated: CASRETGLSNQPQHF.

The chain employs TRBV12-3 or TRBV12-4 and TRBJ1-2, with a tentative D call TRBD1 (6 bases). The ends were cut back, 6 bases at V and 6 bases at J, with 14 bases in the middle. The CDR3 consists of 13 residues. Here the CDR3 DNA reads TGTGCCAGCAGGAGTACAGGGAGGGATGGCTACACCTTC. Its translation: CASRSTGRDGYTF.

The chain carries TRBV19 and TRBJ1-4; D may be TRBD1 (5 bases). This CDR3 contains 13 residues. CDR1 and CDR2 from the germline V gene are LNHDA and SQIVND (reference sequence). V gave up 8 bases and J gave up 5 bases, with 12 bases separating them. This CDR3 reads CASYGGNNEKLFF. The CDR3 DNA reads TGTGCCAGTTATGGGGGGAACAATGAAAAACTGTTTTTT.

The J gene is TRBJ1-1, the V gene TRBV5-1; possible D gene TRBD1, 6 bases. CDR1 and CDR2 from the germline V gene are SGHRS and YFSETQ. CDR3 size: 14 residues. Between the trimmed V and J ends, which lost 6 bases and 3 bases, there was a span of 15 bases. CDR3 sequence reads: CASNFQDRHTEAFF. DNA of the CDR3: TGCGCCAGCAACTTTCAGGACAGACACACTGAAGCTTTCTTT.